A selection of T cell receptor beta chains follows, all from one sample in a study of human T cells and chemical hapten exposure. TCRdb independently ran MiXCR on the RACE reads; one entry per CDR3 protein. Found here are roughly 180,000 distinct CDR3 sequences, about 14% of them singletons; the top ten hold 1.7%. Sequencing was performed on whole blood, taken in connection with sensitization to the hapten diphenylcyclopropenone (DPC). The receptors derive from a woman aged 30 to 39 with alopecia areata. Some clones in this sample may be carry-over from other donors' samples. Both conserved end residues are part of each CDR3. D genes are given only for firm matches.

CDR3aa,d_gene,v_gene,len
CASSYRGPPTDTQYF,NA,TRBV6-6,15
CASSLSVNQPQHF,NA,TRBV6-2/TRBV6-3,13
CSVEGQGYEQYF,TRBD1,TRBV29-1,12
CASSLDRDYGYTF,TRBD1,TRBV7-2,13
CASSRPGTGAGTEAFF,TRBD1,TRBV7-8,16
CASSPDPGWGPYEQYF,NA,TRBV9,16
CASSPQGHEQFF,TRBD1,TRBV7-2,12
CASSPQEGMQETQYF,NA,TRBV18,15
CASSTMAGTSLNEQFF,TRBD2,TRBV6-2/TRBV6-3,16
CASSPATSEAYEQYF,NA,TRBV28,15
CSARGTSGPYNEQFF,TRBD2,TRBV20-1,15
CASSSRQGGETQYF,TRBD1,TRBV12-3/TRBV12-4,14
CASSQDTGAFYGYTF,NA,TRBV3-1,15
CASRVSGEETQYF,TRBD2,TRBV7-2,13
CASSPGQGAGYTF,TRBD1,TRBV18,13
CASSSRDSYNSPLHF,NA,TRBV27,15
CASSQPWDGYYNEQFF,NA,TRBV5-6,16
CASSLPCGTGGMSNQPQHF,TRBD1,TRBV11-3,19
CASSQGAGRLDEKLFF,NA,TRBV4-3,16
CASSPTQVQRRDTQYF,NA,TRBV7-6,16